This entry describes one T cell receptor (beta chain). This entry comes from a study of T cells expressing NK-cell markers. TCRdb re-analyzed the 5' RACE reads; it lists each CDR3 protein once, without DNA. The sample totals approximately 170,000 distinct CDR3 sequences. The V gene's germline CDR1 is MDHEN and CDR2 SYDVKM. The CDR3 has 17 amino acids. Material for sequencing was blood T cells: a sorted CD56 or NKG2C T cell subset, CD4+ or CD8+ T cells, or bulk PBMC T cells (not recorded which). The chain links TRBV28 to TRBJ2-5; checking the TCRdb D call of TRBD1 is not possible without DNA. The sequence derives from a man aged 18 to 69 in good health. The CDR3 reads CASSFVVARRGEETQYF.